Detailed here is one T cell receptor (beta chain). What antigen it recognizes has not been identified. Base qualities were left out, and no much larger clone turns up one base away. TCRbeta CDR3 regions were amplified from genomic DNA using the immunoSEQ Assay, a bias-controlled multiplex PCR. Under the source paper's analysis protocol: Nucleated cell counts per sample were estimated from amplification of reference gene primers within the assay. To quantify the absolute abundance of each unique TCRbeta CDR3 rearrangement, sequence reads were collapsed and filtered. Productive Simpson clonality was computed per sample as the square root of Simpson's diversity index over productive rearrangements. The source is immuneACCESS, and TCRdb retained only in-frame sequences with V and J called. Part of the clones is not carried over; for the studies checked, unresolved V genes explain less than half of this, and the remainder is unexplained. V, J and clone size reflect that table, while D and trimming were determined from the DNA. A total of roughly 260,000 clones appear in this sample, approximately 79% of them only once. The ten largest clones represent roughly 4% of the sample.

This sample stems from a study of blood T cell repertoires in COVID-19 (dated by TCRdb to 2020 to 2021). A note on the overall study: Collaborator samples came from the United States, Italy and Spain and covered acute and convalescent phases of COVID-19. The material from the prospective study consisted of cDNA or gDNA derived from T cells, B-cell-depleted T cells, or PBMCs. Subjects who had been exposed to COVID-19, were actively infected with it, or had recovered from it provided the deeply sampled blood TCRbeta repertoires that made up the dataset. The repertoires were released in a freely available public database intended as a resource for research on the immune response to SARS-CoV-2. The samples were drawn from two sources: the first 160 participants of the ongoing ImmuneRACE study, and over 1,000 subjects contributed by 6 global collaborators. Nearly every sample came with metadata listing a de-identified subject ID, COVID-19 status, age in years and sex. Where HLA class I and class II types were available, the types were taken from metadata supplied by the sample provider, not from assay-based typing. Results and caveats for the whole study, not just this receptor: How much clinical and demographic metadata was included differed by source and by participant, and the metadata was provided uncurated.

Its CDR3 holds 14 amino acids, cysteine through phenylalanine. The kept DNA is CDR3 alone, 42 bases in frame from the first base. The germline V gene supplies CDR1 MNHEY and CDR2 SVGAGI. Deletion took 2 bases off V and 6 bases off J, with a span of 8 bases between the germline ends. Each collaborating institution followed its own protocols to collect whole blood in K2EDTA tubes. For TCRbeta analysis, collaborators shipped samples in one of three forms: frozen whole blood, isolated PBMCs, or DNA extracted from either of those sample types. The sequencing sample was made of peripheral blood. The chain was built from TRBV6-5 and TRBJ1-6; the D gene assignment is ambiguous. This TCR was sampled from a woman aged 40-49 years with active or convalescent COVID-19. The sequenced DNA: TGTGCCAGCAGTTACCTACAGACTAATTCACCCCTCCACTTT. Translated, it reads CASSYLQTNSPLHF.